This TCR beta chain comes out of a study of T cell repertoires in aging, cancer and after chemotherapy. The overall study: Repeat sampling of healthy donors over several months to years showed clear clonal overlap. The full dataset contained around 8.2 million TCR reads.

Rearranged V-D-J TRB sequences were amplified with a mixed TRB-A/B primer pool. TCRdb used MiXCR to reprocess the multiplex PCR reads, holding one entry per CDR3 protein. This sample yields more than 4,000 distinct CDR3 sequences, of which 40% to 55% are seen a single time; 28% belongs to the top ten. V lost 5 bases and J 0 bases, leaving 5 bases between the germline ends. The V gene's germline CDR1 is MNHEY and CDR2 SVGAGI. The CDR3 is 14 residues long. The template was genomic DNA from peripheral blood, not RNA. This clonotype is large within its sample. Its antigen is not known. Study-wide results and limits: Median generation probability rose over the chemotherapy interval in each cancer cohort, suggesting rebound thymic output.

Material for sequencing was blood. The chain carries TRBV6-5 and TRBJ2-6; unclear D gene. This receptor was taken from a human donor in good health. The CDR3 coding sequence is TGTGCCAGCAGTCCAGCCTCTGGGGCCAACGTCCTGACTTTC. The encoded protein is CASSPASGANVLTF.